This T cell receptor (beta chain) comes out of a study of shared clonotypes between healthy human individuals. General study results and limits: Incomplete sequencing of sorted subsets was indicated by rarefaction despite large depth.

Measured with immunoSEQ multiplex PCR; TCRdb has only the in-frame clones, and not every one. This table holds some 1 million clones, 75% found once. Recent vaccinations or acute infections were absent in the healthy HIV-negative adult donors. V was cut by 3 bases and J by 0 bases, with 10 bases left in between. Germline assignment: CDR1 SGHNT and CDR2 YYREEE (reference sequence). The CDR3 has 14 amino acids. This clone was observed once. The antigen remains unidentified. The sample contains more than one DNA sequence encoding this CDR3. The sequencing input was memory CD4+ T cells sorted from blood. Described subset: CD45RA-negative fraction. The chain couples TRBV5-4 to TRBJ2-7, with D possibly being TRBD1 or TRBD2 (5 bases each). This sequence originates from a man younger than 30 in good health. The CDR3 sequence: CASSSKGSSYEQYF. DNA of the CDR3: TGTGCCAGCAGCTCTAAGGGGAGCTCCTACGAGCAGTACTTC.